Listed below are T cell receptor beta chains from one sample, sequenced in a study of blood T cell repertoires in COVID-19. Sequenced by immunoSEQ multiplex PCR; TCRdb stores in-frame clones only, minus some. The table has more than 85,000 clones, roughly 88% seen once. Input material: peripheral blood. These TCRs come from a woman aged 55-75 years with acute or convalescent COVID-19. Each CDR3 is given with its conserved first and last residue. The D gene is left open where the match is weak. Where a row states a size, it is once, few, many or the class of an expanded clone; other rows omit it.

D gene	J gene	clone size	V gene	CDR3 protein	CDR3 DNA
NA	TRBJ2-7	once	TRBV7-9	CASSFQQGAVQYF	TGTGCCAGCAGCTTTCAACAGGGTGCTGTGCAGTACTTC
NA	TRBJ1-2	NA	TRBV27	CASSRNQGNYGYTF	TGTGCCAGCAGCCGGAATCAGGGGAACTATGGCTACACCTTC
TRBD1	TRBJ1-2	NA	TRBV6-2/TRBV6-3	CASSYGDRVNYGYTF	TGTGCCAGCAGTTACGGGGACAGGGTTAACTATGGCTACACCTTC
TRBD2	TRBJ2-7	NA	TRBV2	CASSDGRLAGGPGEQYF	TGTGCCAGCAGTGATGGGCGACTAGCGGGAGGGCCGGGCGAGCAGTACTTC
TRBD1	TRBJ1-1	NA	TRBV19	CASRRDRPSPEAFF	TGTGCCAGTAGGCGGGACAGACCTTCCCCTGAAGCTTTCTTT
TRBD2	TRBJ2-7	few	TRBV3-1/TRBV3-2	CASSLLGGGSYEQYF	TGTGCCAGCAGCCTCCTCGGGGGAGGGAGTTACGAGCAGTACTTC
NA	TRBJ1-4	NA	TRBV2	CASSWTISPTNEKLFF	TGTGCCAGCAGCTGGACAATCTCCCCAACTAATGAAAAACTGTTTTTT
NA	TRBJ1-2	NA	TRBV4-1	CASSLQDRFYGYTF	TGCGCCAGCAGCCTACAAGACAGATTCTATGGCTACACCTTC
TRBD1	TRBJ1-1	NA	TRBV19	CASSPGGRVNTEAFF	TGTGCCAGTAGTCCAGGGGGCCGCGTCAACACTGAAGCTTTCTTT
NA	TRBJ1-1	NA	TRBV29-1	CSVEDRGTGPAFF	TGCAGCGTTGAAGATCGGGGGACCGGCCCAGCTTTCTTT
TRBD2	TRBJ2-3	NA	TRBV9	CASSRLAGGSTDTQYF	TGTGCCAGCAGCCGACTAGCGGGAGGGAGCACAGATACGCAGTATTTT
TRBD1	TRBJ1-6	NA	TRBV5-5	CASSLPGTGSNSPLHF	TGTGCCAGCAGCTTGCCCGGGACAGGGAGTAATTCACCCCTCCACTTT
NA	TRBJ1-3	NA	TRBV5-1	CASSLAGGISGNTIYF	TGCGCCAGCAGCTTGGCTGGCGGAATCTCTGGAAACACCATATATTTT
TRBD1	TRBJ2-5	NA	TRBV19	CATARGDRDQETQYF	TGTGCCACCGCAAGGGGCGACAGGGACCAAGAGACCCAGTACTTC
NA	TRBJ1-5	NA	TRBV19	CASSPNPGTNNQPQHF	TGTGCCAGTAGTCCTAACCCCGGGACAAACAATCAGCCCCAGCATTTT
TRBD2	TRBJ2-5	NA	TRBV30	CAWRRIAGGETQYF	TGTGCCTGGAGGAGAATAGCGGGAGGAGAGACCCAGTACTTC
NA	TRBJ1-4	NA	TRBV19	CASRGPNEKLFF	TGTGCCTCCAGGGGCCCTAATGAAAAACTGTTTTTT
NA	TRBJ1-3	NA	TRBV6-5	CASTRAGDSGNTIYF	TGTGCCAGCACCCGCGCAGGGGACTCTGGAAACACCATATATTTT
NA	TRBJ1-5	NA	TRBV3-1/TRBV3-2	CASGQGYSNQPQHF	TGTGCCAGCGGGCAGGGTTATAGCAATCAGCCCCAGCATTTT